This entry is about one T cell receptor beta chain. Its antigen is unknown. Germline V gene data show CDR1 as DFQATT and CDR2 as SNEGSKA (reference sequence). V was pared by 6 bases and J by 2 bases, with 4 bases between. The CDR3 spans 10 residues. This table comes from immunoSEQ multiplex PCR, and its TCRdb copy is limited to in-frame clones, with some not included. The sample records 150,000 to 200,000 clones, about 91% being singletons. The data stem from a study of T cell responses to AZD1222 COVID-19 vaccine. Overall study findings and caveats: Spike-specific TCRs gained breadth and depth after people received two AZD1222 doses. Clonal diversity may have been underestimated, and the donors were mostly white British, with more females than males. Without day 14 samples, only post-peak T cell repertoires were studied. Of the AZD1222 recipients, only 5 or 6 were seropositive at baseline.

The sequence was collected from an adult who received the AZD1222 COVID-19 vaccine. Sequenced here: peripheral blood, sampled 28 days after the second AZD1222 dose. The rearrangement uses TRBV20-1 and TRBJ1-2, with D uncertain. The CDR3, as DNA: TGCAGTGCCCTAAACTATGGCTACACCTTC. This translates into CSALNYGYTF.